The sequence of this TCR beta chain was determined in a study of blood T cell repertoires in COVID-19. In the authors' workflow: Scientists estimated how many nucleated cells there were by amplifying reference gene primers. Clones were sequenced by immunoSEQ multiplex PCR, and TCRdb holds only the in-frame ones, with some missing. The V and J calls and clone size were taken over from that table, and D and trimming were inferred from the DNA. The sample consists of roughly 200,000 clones, about 88% of them appearing once. J lost 4 bases, V lost 6 bases, and 5 bases had no gene match. The CDR3 consists of 13 residues. CDR1 is MNHEY, CDR2 SVGAGI, per germline.

The rearrangement uses TRBV6-5 and TRBJ1-1; 7 bases fit TRBD1. The sequencing sample was made of peripheral blood. This receptor was obtained from a man aged 55-75 years with acute or convalescent COVID-19. DNA for the CDR3: TGTGCCAGCAGCTCCCAGGGGGGCACTGAAGCTTTCTTT. Protein sequence: CASSSQGGTEAFF.